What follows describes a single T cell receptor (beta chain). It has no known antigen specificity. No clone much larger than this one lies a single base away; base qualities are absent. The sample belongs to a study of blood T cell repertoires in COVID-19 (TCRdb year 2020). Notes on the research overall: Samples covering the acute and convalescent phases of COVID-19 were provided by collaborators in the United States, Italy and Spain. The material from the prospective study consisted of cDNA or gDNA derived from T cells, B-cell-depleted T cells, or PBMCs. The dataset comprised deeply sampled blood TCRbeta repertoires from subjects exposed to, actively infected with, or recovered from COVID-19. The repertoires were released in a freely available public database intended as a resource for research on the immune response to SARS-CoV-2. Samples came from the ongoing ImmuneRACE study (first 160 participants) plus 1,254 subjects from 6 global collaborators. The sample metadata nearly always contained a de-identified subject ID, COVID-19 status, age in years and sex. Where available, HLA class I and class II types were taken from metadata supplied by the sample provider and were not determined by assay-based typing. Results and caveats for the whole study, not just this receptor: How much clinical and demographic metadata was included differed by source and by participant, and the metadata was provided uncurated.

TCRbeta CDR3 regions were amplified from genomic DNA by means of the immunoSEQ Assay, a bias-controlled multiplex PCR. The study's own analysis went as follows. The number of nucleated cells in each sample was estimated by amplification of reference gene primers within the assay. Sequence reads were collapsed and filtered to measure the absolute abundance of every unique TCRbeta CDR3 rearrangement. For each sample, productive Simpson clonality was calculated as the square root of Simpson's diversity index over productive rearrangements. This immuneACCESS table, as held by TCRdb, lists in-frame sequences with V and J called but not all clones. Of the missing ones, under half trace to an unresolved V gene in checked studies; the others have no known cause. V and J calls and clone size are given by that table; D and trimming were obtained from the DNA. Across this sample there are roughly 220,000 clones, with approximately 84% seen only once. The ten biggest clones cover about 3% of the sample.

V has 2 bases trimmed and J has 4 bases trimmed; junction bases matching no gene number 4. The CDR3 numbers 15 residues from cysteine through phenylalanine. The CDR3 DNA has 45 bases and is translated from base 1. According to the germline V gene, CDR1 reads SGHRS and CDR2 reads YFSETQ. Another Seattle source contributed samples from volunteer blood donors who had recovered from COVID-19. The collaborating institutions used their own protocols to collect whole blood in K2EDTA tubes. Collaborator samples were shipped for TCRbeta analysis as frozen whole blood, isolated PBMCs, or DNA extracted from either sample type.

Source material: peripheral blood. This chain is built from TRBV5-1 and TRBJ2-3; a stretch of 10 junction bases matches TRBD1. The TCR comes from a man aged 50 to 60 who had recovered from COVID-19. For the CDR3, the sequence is CASSLSGQGADTQYF. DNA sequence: TGCGCCAGCAGCTTATCCGGACAGGGGGCAGATACGCAGTATTTT.